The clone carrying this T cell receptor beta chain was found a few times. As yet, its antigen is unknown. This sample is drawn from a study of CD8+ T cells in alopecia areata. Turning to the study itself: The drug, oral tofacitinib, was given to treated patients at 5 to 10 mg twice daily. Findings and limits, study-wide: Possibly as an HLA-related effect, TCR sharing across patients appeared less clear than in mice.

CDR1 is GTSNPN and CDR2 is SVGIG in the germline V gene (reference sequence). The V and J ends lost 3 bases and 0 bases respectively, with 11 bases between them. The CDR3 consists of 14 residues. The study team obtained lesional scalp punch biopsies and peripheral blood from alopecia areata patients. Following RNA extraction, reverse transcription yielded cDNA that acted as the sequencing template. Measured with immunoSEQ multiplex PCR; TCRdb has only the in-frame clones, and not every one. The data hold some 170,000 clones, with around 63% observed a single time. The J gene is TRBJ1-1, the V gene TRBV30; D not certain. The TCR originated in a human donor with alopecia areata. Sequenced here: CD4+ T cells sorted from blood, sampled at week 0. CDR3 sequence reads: CAWRPQPMNTEAFF. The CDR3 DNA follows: TGTGCCTGGAGACCACAGCCGATGAACACTGAAGCTTTCTTT.